This T cell receptor beta chain stems from a study of OX40 agonist ivuxolimab in advanced cancers. In the study overall: The costimulatory receptor OX40 (CD134) was targeted by ivuxolimab, a fully human IgG2 agonistic monoclonal antibody. Intravenous ivuxolimab was administered to patients every 2 weeks at six dose levels: 0.01, 0.1, 0.3, 1.5, 3 and 10 mg/kg. The monotherapy dose-escalation portion (N ≈ 50 patients) of the phase I ivuxolimab trial is reported in the paper. Partial responses occurred in three dose-escalation patients: two with cutaneous melanoma and one with hepatocellular carcinoma. Of the roughly 52 patients in dose escalation, 19 had hepatocellular carcinoma, some 15 had melanoma, 9 had renal cell carcinoma and 9 had head and neck cancer. In the dose-escalation cohort, more than 75% of patients were male, and the mean age was roughly 60 years, with a range of roughly 23 to 85. The purpose of peripheral TCRbeta sequencing was to test whether ivuxolimab changed TCR sequence diversity and led to clonal T-cell expansion. Patients were allowed to have had prior anti-PD-1, anti-PD-L1 or anti-CTLA-4 therapy, and around two fifths of the dose-escalation patients had been treated with checkpoint inhibitors. General findings and caveats noted by the study authors: At doses of 0.1 to 3.0 mg/kg, clonal expansion of both CD4+ and CD8+ blood T cells was observed from baseline to week 6. Which antigens the clonally expanded peripheral T cells were specific for was not determined. In the 0.1-3.0 mg/kg groups, partial responders were among the patients with the lowest normalized peripheral clonal expansion, particularly in CD8+ T cells. Low levels of normalized T-cell clonal expansion were also seen in some patients who did not respond. After ivuxolimab, more expanded clones were found on average in CD8+ T cells than in CD4+ T cells.

The trial excluded patients who had a history of autoimmune disease or who were on systemic immunosuppression. Peripheral blood for TCR sequencing was collected from all dose cohorts at baseline, on cycle 4 day 1, and on cycle 7 day 1. The samples were drawn from a first-in-human, open-label, multicenter phase I dose-escalation trial of ivuxolimab. Adults with locally advanced or metastatic melanoma, renal cell, hepatocellular, or head and neck squamous cell carcinoma were enrolled in the trial. Before TCR sequencing, CD4+ T cells and CD8+ T cells were sorted from peripheral blood as separate populations. From the cysteine up to the phenylalanine, the CDR3 has a length of 15 residues. CDR3 DNA only is kept here, 45 bases in frame from base 1. V gives up 0 bases and J gives up 3 bases, and the segment between their germline ends measures 11 bases. CDR1 is given as SGHDN and CDR2 as FVKESK, both from the germline V gene.

Genomic DNA was extracted from sorted cells for sequencing of the TCRbeta CDR3 region. The immunoSEQ Assay was used to sequence the TCRbeta CDR3 regions. TCRdb's version of the immuneACCESS table is confined to in-frame rearrangements and falls short of the full clone set. An unresolved V gene accounts for under half of the shortfall where checked; the remainder is of unknown origin. Within this sample are tens of thousands of clones, with 75% to 90% of them counted one time only. The leading ten clones occupy about 2.3% of the sample. Comments on this clone: Its antigen remains unidentified. The sample holds no much larger clone one base away, and base qualities are not on file.

The specimen was CD4+ or CD8+ T cells sorted from blood, collected in a trial of the OX40 agonist ivuxolimab. This TCR was recovered from an adult with an advanced solid tumor such as melanoma, head and neck, liver or kidney cancer. The rearranged segments are TRBV14 and TRBJ1-1, and possibly TRBD1, on 5 matching bases. The DNA sequence reads TGTGCCAGCAGCCAAGAATGGGGGAGGGACACTGAAGCTTTCTTT. This translates into CASSQEWGRDTEAFF.